The text below deals with one T cell receptor (beta chain). Antigen specificity is unknown. The V and J ends lost 5 bases and 2 bases respectively, with 15 bases between them. From germline, CDR1 is PRHDT and CDR2 FYEKMQ (reference sequence). The CDR3 extends over 16 amino acids. Stated time point: pretreatment peripheral blood. Libraries were prepared by immunoSEQ multiplex PCR; TCRdb keeps only in-frame clonotypes and omits some of them. Altogether 50,000 to 55,000 clones are present, roughly 80% being singletons, with the ten largest covering over 1%. These data belong to a study of PD-L1 blockade in urothelial cancer. As for the study in general: Blood analysis was done at 3 weeks (second dose) and 6 weeks after treatment began. T cell content in blood samples showed a median of 141,255. General study results and limits: At 3 weeks on treatment, tumor-associated clones expanded more with durable benefit.

The receptor was derived from a middle-aged man with urothelial cancer. The material was PBMCs, obtained around atezolizumab (anti-PD-L1) treatment. This rearrangement joins TRBV13 to TRBJ2-2; possible D gene TRBD2, 5 bases. The CDR3 DNA is TGTGCCAGCAGCAACCGCGGAGGCCGAAACACCGGGGAGCTGTTTTTT. This encodes CASSNRGGRNTGELFF.